Below are 29 T cell receptor beta chains sequenced from a single sample in a study of shared clonotypes between healthy human individuals (dated by TCRdb to 2018 to 2020). Preparation of the library involved the immunoSEQ multiplex PCR assay. The table comes from immuneACCESS by way of TCRdb, which keeps in-frame sequences with V and J called. Part of the clones is missing from these tables; in studies checked, under half for an unresolved V gene and the rest for unknown reasons. The sample table contains about 2 million clones; only one count was recorded for approximately 95% of them. The ten largest clones capture around 1.2% of the sample. CD8 naive samples were obtained by positive selection for CCR7 among CD45RO-negative cells, yielding a CD45RA+CCR7+ population from which TemRA cells were excluded. Specimen: naive CD8+ T cells sorted from blood. The sample's cell subset or site label, in plain terms: CD45RA+CCR7+. The source is a man aged 18 to 35 in good health.

The V gene is TRBV6-1, the J gene TRBJ2-1; D is ambiguous. Germline CDR1 is MNHNS and CDR2 is SASEGT. The V gene lost 2 bases and the J gene lost 0 bases, with 8 bases spanning the gap. There are 15 residues in the CDR3. CDR3 DNA: TGTGCCAGCAGTGAATGGAAGAGCTCCTACAATGAGCAGTTCTTC. It translates to CASSEWKSSYNEQFF.

The chain has TRBV5-8 and TRBJ2-7; D might be TRBD1 (5 bases). V shed 1 base and J shed 3 bases, with 8 bases lying between them. Looked up from germline, CDR1 is SGHTS and CDR2 is YDEGEE. The CDR3 spans 13 residues. The DNA for the CDR3 is TGTGCCAGCAGCTTGTCACAGGACTACGAGCAGTACTTC. Its protein product is CASSLSQDYEQYF.

V usage is TRBV5-8 and J usage is TRBJ2-5; D remains unclear. This CDR3 is 13 amino acids long. Germline values: CDR1 SGHTS, CDR2 YDEGEE. Between the trimmed V and J ends, which lost 0 bases and 3 bases, there was a span of 6 bases. CDR3 DNA: TGTGCCAGCAGCTTGGATGCGGAAGAGACCCAGTACTTC. As protein: CASSLDAEETQYF.

CDR3 loop: CASSPSPAATYEQYF. The CDR3 DNA sequence: TGTGCCAGCAGCCCTTCTCCAGCGGCCACCTACGAGCAGTACTTC. V gene TRBV5-6 combines with J gene TRBJ2-7, with D tentatively TRBD2 (5 bases). The V end was cut by 4 bases, the J end by 2 bases, with 16 bases between. The CDR3 has 15 residues. CDR1 and CDR2 from the germline V gene are SGHDT and YYEEEE.

The CDR3, as DNA: TGTGCCAGTAGCGTAGCGGGTTACAATGAGCAGTTCTTC. Encoded protein: CASSVAGYNEQFF. This chain uses TRBV19 with TRBJ2-1, with 7 bases fitting TRBD2. V trimming: 6 bases; J trimming: 4 bases; junction bases outside the gene matches: 3. This CDR3 is built from 13 residues. Germline V CDR1 and CDR2: LNHDA, SQIVND (reference sequence).

The chain combines TRBV2 with TRBJ1-2; D perhaps matches TRBD1 (6 bases). V was pared by 1 base and J by 4 bases, with 19 bases between. The germline gives CDR1 SNHLY, CDR2 FYNNEI. This CDR3 region has 17 residues. CDR3 protein: CASSEVARGLTLYGYTF. The CDR3 nucleotides are TGTGCCAGCAGTGAAGTGGCCAGGGGCCTTACACTCTATGGCTACACCTTC. Complete variable domain (other parts from reference TRBV2 and TRBJ1-2): EPEVTQTPSHQVTQMGQEVILRCVPISNHLYFYWYRQILGQKVEFLVSFYNNEISEKSEIFDDQFSVERPDGSNFTLKIRSTKLEDSAMYFCASSEVARGLTLYGYTFGSGTRLTVV.

The CDR3 reads CASSLLGGSFADTQYF. The CDR3 coding sequence is TGTGCCAGCAGTTTATTGGGGGGAAGTTTTGCAGATACGCAGTATTTT. This chain connects TRBV28 to TRBJ2-3, with a tentative D call TRBD2 (6 bases). Trimming removed 1 base at V and 4 bases at J, with 15 bases between. CDR1 is MDHEN, CDR2 SYDVKM, per germline. The CDR3 has 16 amino acids.

The rearrangement links TRBV7-9 to TRBJ1-1, with D possibly being TRBD1 (5 bases). V lost 7 bases, J lost 6 bases, and 15 bases lay in between. Germline V gene lookup returns CDR1 SEHNR and CDR2 FQNEAQ (reference sequence). CDR3 length: 13 amino acids. The CDR3 coding sequence is TGTGCCAGCATCCCTCCATGGGGGGCTGAAGCTTTCTTT. Translating it yields CASIPPWGAEAFF.

V gene TRBV27 combines with J gene TRBJ1-1; D ambiguous. The CDR3 covers 15 residues. With 2 bases removed from V and 0 bases from J, the gap between germline ends came to 10 bases. Germline-derived CDR1 and CDR2 are MNHEY and SMNVEV (reference sequence). The CDR3 loop reads CASSLAEGLNTEAFF. The DNA for the CDR3 is TGTGCCAGCAGTTTAGCTGAGGGTCTGAACACTGAAGCTTTCTTT.

The count of this clone is one. The rearrangement uses TRBV19 and TRBJ1-5; D call uncertain. V lost 1 base and J lost 5, with 12 bases in between. The germline CDR1 and CDR2 sequences are LNHDA and SQIVND (reference sequence). The CDR3 has 15 residues. The CDR3 region is CASSIAWVPDQPQHF. The CDR3 region has the DNA TGTGCCAGTAGTATAGCATGGGTGCCCGATCAGCCCCAGCATTTT.

This chain connects TRBV4-1 to TRBJ2-7; D remains unclear. The germline gives CDR1 MGHRA, CDR2 YSYEKL. With 0 bases removed from V and 0 bases from J, the gap between germline ends came to 12 bases. The CDR3 has 16 amino acids. The CDR3 here is CASSQDFLGFSYEQYF. The DNA for the CDR3 is TGCGCCAGCAGCCAAGATTTTTTGGGTTTCTCCTACGAGCAGTACTTC.

In the case of this clone: The sample carries other DNA sequences with the same CDR3. This CDR3 is CASSYGGQAYEQYF. The CDR3 DNA reads TGTGCCAGCAGTTACGGAGGACAGGCCTACGAGCAGTACTTC. The rearrangement joins TRBV6-6 to TRBJ2-7, with 7 bases lining up with TRBD1. V was pared by 2 bases and J by 2 bases, with 3 bases of the junction left unmatched. Germline loops: CDR1 MNHNY, CDR2 SVGAGI (reference sequence). CDR3 length: 14 residues.

The rearrangement joins TRBV7-2 to TRBJ2-5; D may correspond to TRBD1 or TRBD2 (6 bases each). The V gene lost 2 bases and the J gene lost 5 bases, with 15 bases spanning the gap. Germline CDR1 SGHTA, CDR2 FQGNSA. This CDR3 is 15 amino acids long. The CDR3 DNA sequence: TGTGCCAGCAGCTTATACGGAGGGGGATTTGAGACCCAGTACTTC. This gives the protein CASSLYGGGFETQYF.

This rearrangement joins TRBV14 to TRBJ2-7; tentatively, D is TRBD2 (6 bases). Germline V gene sequence: CDR1 SGHDN, CDR2 FVKESK. This CDR3 region has 15 residues. The V and J ends lost 3 bases and 6 bases respectively, with 18 bases between them. Written as DNA, the CDR3 is TGTGCCAGCAGCCAGACCGGGACTGGGCCCTCCGAGCAGTACTTC. Translating it yields CASSQTGTGPSEQYF.

The J gene is TRBJ2-3, the V gene TRBV27; 12 nucleotides match TRBD2. The V gene's germline CDR1 is MNHEY and CDR2 SMNVEV (reference sequence). CDR3 size: 16 residues. V lost 6 bases to trimming and J lost 5 bases; unmatched junction nucleotides: 9. The CDR3 reads CASRWLAGGQGDTQYF. The CDR3 DNA is TGTGCCAGCAGATGGCTAGCGGGGGGGCAGGGAGATACGCAGTATTTT.

J is TRBJ1-6 and V is TRBV7-6; possibly TRBD1 for D (5 bases). Per the germline V gene, CDR1 is SGHVS and CDR2 is FNYEAQ. This CDR3 is built from 16 residues. V was trimmed by 4 bases and J by 2 bases, leaving 12 bases between them. In DNA form, the CDR3 reads TGTGCCAGCAGCTCCGGGGGGTTGACCTATAATTCACCCCTCCACTTT. Translated, it gives CASSSGGLTYNSPLHF.

The V gene is TRBV27, the J gene TRBJ2-5; 8 positions match TRBD2. The CDR3 consists of 14 residues. Trimming removed 6 bases from V and 5 bases from J; junction bases left unmatched: 8. Germline V gives CDR1 MNHEY, CDR2 SMNVEV (reference sequence). The CDR3 DNA reads as TGTGCCAGCAGGACGGGGGGGAGTATGGAGACCCAGTACTTC. Translation: CASRTGGSMETQYF.

V is TRBV5-6 and J is TRBJ1-5; D is undetermined. Trimming shortened V by 4 bases and J by 3 bases, and 5 bases separated the two germline ends. The CDR3 has 12 amino acids. Per germline, CDR1 SGHDT and CDR2 YYEEEE. CDR3 amino acids: CASSTLNQPQHF. The DNA for the CDR3 is TGTGCCAGCAGCACCCTCAATCAGCCCCAGCATTTT.

The chain recombines TRBV6-5 with TRBJ1-5; 7 bases fit TRBD1. Per germline, CDR1 MNHEY and CDR2 SVGAGI. The CDR3 consists of 14 residues. V gave up 6 bases and J gave up 3 bases; unmatched junction bases: 5. The CDR3 protein is CASSLTGFNQPQHF. CDR3 DNA sequence: TGTGCCAGCAGCCTGACAGGGTTCAATCAGCCCCAGCATTTT.

The chain recombines TRBV7-9 with TRBJ1-1, with D perhaps TRBD1 (5 bases). In germline, CDR1 is SEHNR, CDR2 FQNEAQ (reference sequence). The CDR3 has 13 residues. V was shortened by 3 bases and J by 10 bases, with 15 bases between the two germline ends. The CDR3 nucleotides read TGTGCCAGCAGCTTCGGACATGTCTTAGGAGCTTTCTTT. Its protein is CASSFGHVLGAFF.

This clone showed up just once. The chain uses TRBV7-9 and TRBJ2-3; either TRBD1 or TRBD2 may fit D (6 bases each). The germline V gene encodes CDR1 SEHNR and CDR2 FQNEAQ (reference sequence). CDR3 length equals 14 residues. V dropped 4 bases and J dropped 4 bases, with 12 bases sitting between them. In DNA form, the CDR3 reads TGTGCCAGCAGCTGGGGGCGGGGCGCAGATACGCAGTATTTT. As protein: CASSWGRGADTQYF. Together with reference TRBV7-9 and TRBJ2-3, the CDR3 gives the full variable domain: DTGVSQNPRHKITKRGQNVTFRCDPISEHNRLYWYRQTLGQGPEFLTYFQNEAQLEKSRLLSDRFSAERPKGSFSTLEIQRTEQGDSAMYLCASSWGRGADTQYFGPGTRLTVL.

The gene calls are TRBV4-3 and TRBJ2-7; D gene unclear. The CDR3 loop spans 13 amino acids. Per germline, CDR1 LGHNA and CDR2 YSLEER. Trimming took 0 bases from V and 3 from J, leaving 6 bases between them. The CDR3 loop reads CASSQDPDYEQYF. CDR3 bases: TGCGCCAGCAGCCAAGACCCGGACTACGAGCAGTACTTC.

The chain joins TRBV7-8 to TRBJ2-7, with D possibly being TRBD1 or TRBD2 (5 bases each). The germline V and J ends were trimmed by 5 bases and 5 bases, with 16 bases remaining between them. The CDR3 extends over 14 amino acids. Germline V gene data show CDR1 as SGHVS and CDR2 as FQNEAQ. The CDR3 protein is CASSNEGPPDEQYF. CDR3 nucleotide sequence: TGTGCCAGCAGCAACGAGGGACCTCCGGACGAGCAGTACTTC.

The rearrangement uses TRBV5-1 and TRBJ1-5; D might be TRBD1 (5 bases). Trimming stripped 4 bases from V and 4 bases from J, with 18 bases between. The CDR3 has 16 amino acids. The germline V gene has CDR1 SGHRS and CDR2 YFSETQ. The CDR3 here is CASSPYINRGNQPQHF. The CDR3 DNA reads as TGCGCCAGCAGCCCATACATAAATAGGGGTAATCAGCCCCAGCATTTT.

This clone was seen only a few times. V usage is TRBV7-9 and J usage is TRBJ2-3, with D maybe TRBD2 (7 bases). Per germline, CDR1 SEHNR and CDR2 FQNEAQ (reference sequence). V shed 5 bases and J shed 3 bases, with 18 bases lying between them. The CDR3 contains 16 residues. CDR3 loop: CASSNWGGQGTDTQYF. CDR3 nucleotide sequence: TGTGCCAGCAGCAATTGGGGGGGCCAAGGAACAGATACGCAGTATTTT.

This clone was recorded once. The chain recombines TRBV2 with TRBJ2-7, with D perhaps TRBD1 (7 bases). The CDR3 totals 14 residues. CDR1 is SNHLY, CDR2 FYNNEI, per germline. Deletions cut 8 bases from V and 2 bases from J, with 16 bases between. Here the CDR3 DNA reads TGTGCCAGCTCGGAGGAGGGGGCCCCCTACGAGCAGTACTTC. Translation: CASSEEGAPYEQYF.

The chain uses TRBV7-9 and TRBJ2-5; TRBD1 matches at 9 bases. V gave up 3 bases and J gave up 2 bases; unmatched junction bases: 4. CDR3 length equals 15 residues. Germline loops: CDR1 SEHNR, CDR2 FQNEAQ (reference sequence). CDR3 nucleotides: TGTGCCAGCAGCTTTTTTGGGACAGGGCAAGAGACCCAGTACTTC. This sequence encodes CASSFFGTGQETQYF. Filled out from reference TRBV7-9 and TRBJ2-5, the complete variable domain reads DTGVSQNPRHKITKRGQNVTFRCDPISEHNRLYWYRQTLGQGPEFLTYFQNEAQLEKSRLLSDRFSAERPKGSFSTLEIQRTEQGDSAMYLCASSFFGTGQETQYFGPGTRLLVL.

The V and J genes are TRBV5-1 and TRBJ2-7, with D perhaps TRBD1 or TRBD2 (6 bases each). This CDR3 is 16 amino acids long. Per germline, CDR1 SGHRS and CDR2 YFSETQ. The V gene lost 2 bases and the J gene lost 2 bases, with 17 bases spanning the gap. The DNA for the CDR3 is TGCGCCAGCAGCTTTAATGAACAGGGAGGAACCTACGAGCAGTACTTC. Translated, it gives CASSFNEQGGTYEQYF.

A word on this clone: This CDR3 is also generated by other DNA sequences in the sample. The genes are TRBV5-6 and TRBJ2-7, with D tentatively TRBD1 or TRBD2 (5 bases each). The V gene's germline CDR1 is SGHDT and CDR2 YYEEEE. The CDR3 sequence is 16 residues long. The germline V and J ends were trimmed by 0 bases and 2 bases, with 15 bases remaining between them. CDR3: CASSLAGQGLPYEQYF. In DNA form, the CDR3 reads TGTGCCAGCAGCTTGGCGGGGCAGGGCCTCCCCTACGAGCAGTACTTC.